These 8 T cell receptor beta chains originate from one sample sequenced in a study of regulatory T cells in long-lasting Graves disease. Arm-PCR of CDR3 regions and iRepertoire HTBI primers were used to build TCR beta libraries. TCRdb reprocessed the multiplex PCR reads via MiXCR and lists one record per CDR3 protein. Among roughly 500,000 distinct CDR3 sequences listed, about 12% were seen once. The time point was: newly diagnosed GD, antithyroid drugs for less than 3 months. After RNA was extracted from PBMCs, the TCR library was made from it. This sample also appeared in a second study, on T cells in Graves' hyperthyroidism and ophthalmopathy.

Source: peripheral blood mononuclear cells (PBMCs), taken at new diagnosis, from a patient treated with antithyroid drugs. These TCRs come from a woman in her 30s with Graves disease.

This clonotype appeared many times. This chain connects TRBV9 to TRBJ2-7; tentatively, D is TRBD2 (5 bases). This CDR3 has 15 residues. V lost 4 bases and J 4 bases, leaving 18 bases between the germline ends. Looked up from germline, CDR1 is SGDLS and CDR2 is YYNGEE. The CDR3 loop is CASSPFSGSQYEQYF. CDR3 DNA: TGTGCCAGCAGCCCCTTCAGCGGATCACAGTACGAGCAGTACTTC.

This clonotype was picked up many times. The rearrangement links TRBV28 to TRBJ2-3; 8 bases are shared with TRBD1. CDR1 is MDHEN and CDR2 is SYDVKM in the germline V gene. This CDR3 is 18 amino acids long. Trimming removed 5 bases from V and 3 bases from J; junction bases left unmatched: 16. CDR3 nucleotide sequence: TGTGCCAGCAGTGCTCTAGGACAGGGCAGACGACAAACAGATACGCAGTATTTT. Its translation is CASSALGQGRRQTDTQYF.

At least ten counts were recorded for this clonotype. This chain joins TRBV11-2 and TRBJ2-2; D call uncertain. CDR3 length equals 13 residues. The germline V gene encodes CDR1 SGHAT and CDR2 FQNNGV. Trimming left V 3 bases short and J 3 bases short, with 5 bases between. The CDR3 region is CASSFGDTGELFF. The CDR3 DNA is TGTGCCAGCAGCTTTGGAGACACCGGGGAGCTGTTTTTT.

V is TRBV20-1 and J is TRBJ2-3, with TRBD1 matching 7 bases. The CDR3 covers 13 residues. V shed 4 bases, J shed 6 bases, and the junction held 7 bases outside the gene matches. From germline, CDR1 is DFQATT and CDR2 SNEGSKA (reference sequence). The CDR3 loop is CSAKQGGRDTQYF. The CDR3 DNA reads TGCAGTGCTAAGCAAGGGGGCAGGGATACGCAGTATTTT.

In this sample, this clonotype turned up many times. The chain employs TRBV11-2 and TRBJ2-5, with D possibly being TRBD1 (6 bases). There are 18 residues in the CDR3. Per germline, CDR1 SGHAT and CDR2 FQNNGV. V was trimmed by 1 base and J by 2 bases, leaving 20 bases between them. CDR3: CASSLVFLQDSQQETQYF. DNA for the CDR3: TGTGCCAGCAGCTTAGTTTTTCTCCAGGACAGTCAGCAAGAGACCCAGTACTTC.

This clonotype was seen ten or more times. The chain is built from TRBV30 and TRBJ1-1; weak D call: TRBD1 (5 bases). The CDR3 totals 12 residues. CDR1 and CDR2 (germline): GTSNPN, SVGIG (reference sequence). The germline V and J ends were trimmed by 0 bases and 7 bases, with 9 bases remaining between them. The CDR3 nucleotides read TGTGCCTGGAGTGTTCCGGGGCATGAAGCTTTCTTT. It encodes CAWSVPGHEAFF.

This clonotype was seen repeatedly, ten times or more. The chain joins TRBV29-1 to TRBJ2-2; 7 bases line up with TRBD2. V lost 6 bases, J lost 7 bases, and 11 bases stayed unmatched. CDR1 is SQVTM, CDR2 ANQGSEA, per germline. CDR3 length: 14 residues. CDR3 loop: CSVKSAGESGELFF. CDR3 nucleotide sequence: TGCAGCGTGAAGTCTGCGGGAGAGAGCGGGGAGCTGTTTTTT.

This clonotype was seen more than once but under ten times. The gene calls are TRBV9 and TRBJ1-1; maybe TRBD1 (5 bases). Trimming removed 4 bases at V and 0 bases at J, with 16 bases between. The germline V gene encodes CDR1 SGDLS and CDR2 YYNGEE. This CDR3 region has 16 residues. The CDR3 DNA reads as TGTGCCAGCAGCCGCTTTCGTCCAGGGATGAACACTGAAGCTTTCTTT. Translation gives CASSRFRPGMNTEAFF.